Sequencing of this T cell receptor (beta chain) was carried out in a study of T-cell reconstitution after alpha-beta-depleted transplantation in children (dated by TCRdb to between 2015 and 2016). In the study overall: Using TCR repertoire profiling, the study quantitatively followed how T-cell immune reconstitution unfolded in children after TCRalphabeta/CD19-depleted allogeneic hematopoietic cell transplantation.

Per the publication, the treatment or condition label means: allogeneic hematopoietic cell transplantation with graft depleted of TCRalphabeta T cells and CD19 B cells. Transplant recipients were children who received TCRalphabeta/CD19-depleted allogeneic hematopoietic cell grafts. This clonotype was seen many times. No cognate antigen has been identified for it. The record has no base qualities; no much larger clone is one base away. General study outcomes and caveats: In some patients, the high TCRbeta diversity seen at day 60 was put down to recipient T cells and intrathymic progenitors that had survived conditioning. Apparently early alphabetaT-cell count recovery about two months after transplant reportedly relied on only several hundred rapidly expanded clones derived from non-depleted graft cells. Over subsequent months, a decline in hyperexpanded clone frequencies was noted, and after one year, T-cell counts and TCRbeta diversity were mostly ascribed to newly produced T cells.

The CDR3 covers 13 residues, taking in both the cysteine and the phenylalanine. Just the 39-base CDR3 DNA is kept, in frame starting at base 1. Unmatched junction bases come to 7, with V trimmed by 8 bases and J by 7 bases. CDR1 and CDR2 are read off the germline V gene as WSHSY and SAAADI. Receptor libraries were prepared by PCR. Sequencing was performed on an Illumina HiSeq 2500. TCR libraries were prepared with molecular barcoding, using unique molecular identifiers to normalize TCRbeta repertoire quantification. Through fastp at Q25 and MiXCR, TCRdb rebuilt clones from the public reads, retaining in-frame beta chains. Rows are unified per CDR3 protein, each entry keeping the most common DNA and genes. Within this sample are about 490,000 distinct CDR3 sequences, with under 12% of them counted one time only. The ten largest clonotypes hold around 2% of the sample.

The chain is made from TRBV10-2 and TRBJ1-2, with 10 bases aligning to TRBD1. The receptor was derived from a child under 10 years old with inherited bone marrow failure, due to receive a stem cell transplant. Specimen: PBMCs, collected before TCRalphabeta/CD19-depleted stem cell transplant. The CDR3 has the sequence CASFKTGGGGYTF. The nucleotides read TGCGCCAGCTTTAAGACAGGGGGCGGTGGCTACACCTTC.